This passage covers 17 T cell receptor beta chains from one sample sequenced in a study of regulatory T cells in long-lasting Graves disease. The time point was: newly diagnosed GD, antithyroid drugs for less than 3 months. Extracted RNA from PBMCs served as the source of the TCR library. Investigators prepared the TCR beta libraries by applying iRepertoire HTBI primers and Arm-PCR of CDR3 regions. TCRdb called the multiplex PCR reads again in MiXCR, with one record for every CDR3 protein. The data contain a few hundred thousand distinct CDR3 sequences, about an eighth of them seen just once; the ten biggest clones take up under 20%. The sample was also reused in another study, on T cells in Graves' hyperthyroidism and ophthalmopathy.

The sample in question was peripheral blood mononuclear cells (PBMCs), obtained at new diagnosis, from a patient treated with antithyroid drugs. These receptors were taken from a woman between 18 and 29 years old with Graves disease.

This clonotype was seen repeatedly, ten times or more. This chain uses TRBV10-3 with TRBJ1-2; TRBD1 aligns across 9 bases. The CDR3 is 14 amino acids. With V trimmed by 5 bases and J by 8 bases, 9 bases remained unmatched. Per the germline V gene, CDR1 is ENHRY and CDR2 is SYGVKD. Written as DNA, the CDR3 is TGTGCCATCAGTTGGGACAGGGAAGGAGAGGGCTACACCTTC. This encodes CAISWDREGEGYTF.

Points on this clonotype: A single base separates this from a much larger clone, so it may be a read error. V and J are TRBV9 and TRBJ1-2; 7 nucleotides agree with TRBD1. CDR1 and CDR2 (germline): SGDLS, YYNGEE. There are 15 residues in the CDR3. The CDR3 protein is CASGVDRVSNYGYTF. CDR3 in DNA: TGTGCCAGCGGCGTAGACAGGGTATCTAACTATGGCTACACCTTC.

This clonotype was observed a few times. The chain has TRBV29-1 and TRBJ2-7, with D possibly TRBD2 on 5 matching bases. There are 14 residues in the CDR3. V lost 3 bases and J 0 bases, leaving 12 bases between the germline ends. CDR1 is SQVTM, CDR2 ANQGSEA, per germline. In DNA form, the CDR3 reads TGCAGCGTTGAGTTGGAAGAGGGCTCCTACGAGCAGTACTTC. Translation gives CSVELEEGSYEQYF.

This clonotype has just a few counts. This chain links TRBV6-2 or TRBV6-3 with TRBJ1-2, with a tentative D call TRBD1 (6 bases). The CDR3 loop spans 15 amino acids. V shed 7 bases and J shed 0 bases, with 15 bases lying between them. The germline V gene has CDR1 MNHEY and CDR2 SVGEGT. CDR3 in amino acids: CASTTGTPSNYGYTF. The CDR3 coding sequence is TGTGCCAGCACCACCGGGACACCTTCTAACTATGGCTACACCTTC.

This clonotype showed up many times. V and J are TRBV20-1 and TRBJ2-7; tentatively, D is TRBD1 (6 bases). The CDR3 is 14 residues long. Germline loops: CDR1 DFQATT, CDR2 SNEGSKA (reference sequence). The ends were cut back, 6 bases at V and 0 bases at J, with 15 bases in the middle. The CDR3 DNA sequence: TGCAGTGCCGGAACAGGGATTAGCTCCTACGAGCAGTACTTC. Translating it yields CSAGTGISSYEQYF.

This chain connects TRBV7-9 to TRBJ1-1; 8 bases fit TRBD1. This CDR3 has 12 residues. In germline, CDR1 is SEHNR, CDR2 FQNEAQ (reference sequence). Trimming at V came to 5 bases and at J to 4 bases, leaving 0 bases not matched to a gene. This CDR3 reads CASSQGATEAFF. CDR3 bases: TGTGCCAGCAGCCAGGGGGCCACTGAAGCTTTCTTT.

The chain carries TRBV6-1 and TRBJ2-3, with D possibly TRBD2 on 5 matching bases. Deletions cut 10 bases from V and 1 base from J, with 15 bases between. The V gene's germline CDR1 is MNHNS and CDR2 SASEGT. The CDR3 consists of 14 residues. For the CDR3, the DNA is TGTGCCACCCTGGCGGGCGGAGGCACAGATACGCAGTATTTT. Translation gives CATLAGGGTDTQYF.

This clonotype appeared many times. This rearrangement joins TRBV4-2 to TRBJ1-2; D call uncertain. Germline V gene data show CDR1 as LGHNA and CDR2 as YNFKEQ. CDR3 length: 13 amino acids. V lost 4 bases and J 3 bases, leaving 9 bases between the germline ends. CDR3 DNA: TGTGCCAGCAGCCGCGGGTGGGACTATGGCTACACCTTC. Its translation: CASSRGWDYGYTF.

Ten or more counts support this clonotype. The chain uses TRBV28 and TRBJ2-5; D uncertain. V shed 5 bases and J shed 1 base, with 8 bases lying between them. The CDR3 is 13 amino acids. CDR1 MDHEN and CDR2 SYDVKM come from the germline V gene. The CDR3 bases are TGTGCCAGCAGTCTTATATCCCAAGAGACCCAGTACTTC. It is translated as CASSLISQETQYF.

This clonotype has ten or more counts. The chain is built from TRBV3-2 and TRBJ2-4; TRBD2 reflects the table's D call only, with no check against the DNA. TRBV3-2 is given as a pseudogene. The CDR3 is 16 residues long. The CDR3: CASSPPPAGGINIQYF. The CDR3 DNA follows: TGTGCCAGCAGCCCGCCGCCGGCCGGAGGTATAAACATTCAGTACTTC.

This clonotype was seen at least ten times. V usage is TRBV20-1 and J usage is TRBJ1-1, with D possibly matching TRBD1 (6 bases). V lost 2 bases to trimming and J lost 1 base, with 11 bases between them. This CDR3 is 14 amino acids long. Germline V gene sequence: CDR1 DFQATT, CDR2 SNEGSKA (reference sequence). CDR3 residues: CSARRGSGNTEAFF. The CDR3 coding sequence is TGCAGTGCTAGAAGGGGGTCCGGGAACACTGAAGCTTTCTTT.

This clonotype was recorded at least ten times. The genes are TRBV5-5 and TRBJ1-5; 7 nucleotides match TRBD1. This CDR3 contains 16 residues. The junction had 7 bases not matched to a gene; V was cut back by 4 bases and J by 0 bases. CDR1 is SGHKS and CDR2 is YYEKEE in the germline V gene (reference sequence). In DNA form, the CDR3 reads TGTGCCAGCAGCCCAGGACAGGACTATAGCAATCAGCCCCAGCATTTT. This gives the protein CASSPGQDYSNQPQHF.

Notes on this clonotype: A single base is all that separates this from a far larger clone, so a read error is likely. The CDR3 sequence: CASKGLAGRRQETQYF. CDR3 DNA: TGTGCCAGCAAGGGACTAGCGGGGAGGCGACAAGAGACCCAGTACTTC. The gene calls are TRBV27 and TRBJ2-1, with 13 bases identical to TRBD2. The J call may be faulty, since TRBJ2-5 better matches the DNA end. This CDR3 contains 16 residues. CDR1 and CDR2 from the germline V gene are MNHEY and SMNVEV (reference sequence).

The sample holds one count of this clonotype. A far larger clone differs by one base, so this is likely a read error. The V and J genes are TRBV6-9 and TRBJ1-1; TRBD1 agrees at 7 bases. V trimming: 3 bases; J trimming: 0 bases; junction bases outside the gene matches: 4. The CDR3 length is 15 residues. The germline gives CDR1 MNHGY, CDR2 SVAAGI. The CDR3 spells CASSYGGQMNTEAFF. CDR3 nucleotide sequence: TGTGCCAGCAGTTACGGGGGACAGATGAACACTGAAGCTTTCTTT.

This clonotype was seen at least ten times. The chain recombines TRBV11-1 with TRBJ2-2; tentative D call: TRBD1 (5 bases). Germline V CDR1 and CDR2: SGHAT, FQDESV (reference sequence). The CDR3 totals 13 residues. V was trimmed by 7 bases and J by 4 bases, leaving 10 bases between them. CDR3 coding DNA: TGTGCCAGCACGGTTAGGGGCACCGGGGAGCTGTTTTTT. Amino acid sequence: CASTVRGTGELFF.

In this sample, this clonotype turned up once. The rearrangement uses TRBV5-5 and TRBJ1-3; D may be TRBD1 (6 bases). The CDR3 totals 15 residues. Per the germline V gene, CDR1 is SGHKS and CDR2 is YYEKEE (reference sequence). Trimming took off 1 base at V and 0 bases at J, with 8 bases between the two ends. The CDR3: CASSLRRGSGNTIYF. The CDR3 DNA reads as TGTGCCAGCAGCTTGCGCAGGGGCTCTGGAAACACCATATATTTT.

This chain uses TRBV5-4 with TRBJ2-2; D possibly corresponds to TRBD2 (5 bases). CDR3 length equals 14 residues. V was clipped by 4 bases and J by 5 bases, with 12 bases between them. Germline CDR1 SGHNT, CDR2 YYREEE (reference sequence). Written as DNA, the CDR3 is TGTGCCAGCAGCCGTGAAAGAGGGACCGGGGAGCTGTTTTTT. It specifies CASSRERGTGELFF. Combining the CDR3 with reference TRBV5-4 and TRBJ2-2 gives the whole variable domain ETGVTQSPTHLIKTRGQQVTLRCSSQSGHNTVSWYQQALGQGPQFIFQYYREEENGRGNFPPRFSGLQFPNYSSELNVNALELDDSALYLCASSRERGTGELFFGEGSRLTVL.